This is a list of T cell receptor beta chains from one sample in a study of monozygotic twins with inflammatory bowel disease. TCRdb re-called the 5' RACE reads, yielding one record per CDR3 amino acid sequence without DNA. This table lists fewer than 400,000 distinct CDR3 sequences. Sequences were obtained from blood. Receptor source: a human donor with ulcerative colitis or Crohn's disease, or a healthy co-twin of an affected twin (not recorded which). CDR3s include the opening cysteine and the closing phenylalanine or tryptophan. Fields, in order: J gene, V gene, CDR3 protein.

TRBJ1-6 TRBV9 CASSAHGGGFSRSSPLHF
TRBJ2-7 TRBV7-2 CASSLETAGALGEQYF
TRBJ2-7 TRBV6-1 CASTGLRAGFGNEQYF
TRBJ2-3 TRBV18 CASSTGLAIPDTQYF
TRBJ2-7 TRBV19 CASSLGTGQGSSYEQYF
TRBJ2-3 TRBV25-1 CASSEWGEKGRADTQYF
TRBJ2-4 TRBV7-2 CASSLAAKNIQYF
TRBJ2-7 TRBV29-1 CSAADPIYEQYF
TRBJ1-1 TRBV6-2/TRBV6-3 CASSYGTGQRAAFF
TRBJ2-3 TRBV7-2 CASSNTGSKTDTQYF
TRBJ2-1 TRBV5-1 CASSPQLAGETNEQFF
TRBJ2-7 TRBV4-3 CASSPRRFYEQYF
TRBJ1-1 TRBV4-1 CASSQAGRKNTEAFF
TRBJ1-5 TRBV10-3 CAIWDGNSNQPQHF
TRBJ2-3 TRBV5-8 CASSLGLEFTDTQYF
TRBJ2-2 TRBV10-3 CAITGTGELFF
TRBJ2-3 TRBV20-1 CSARVGNGRTDTQYF
TRBJ1-5 TRBV6-2/TRBV6-3 CASSYAQGRGNQPQHF
TRBJ2-1 TRBV25-1 CASMTSGRGREQFF
TRBJ2-1 TRBV3-1 CASSQEDVRRGQQFF
TRBJ2-2 TRBV9 CASSKGAGELFF
TRBJ1-1 TRBV12-3/TRBV12-4 CASSSEGPQAFF